Detailed here is one T cell receptor (beta chain). Its matching antigen is unknown. This specimen belongs to a study of brain T cells in children with intractable seizures. Notes on the study in general: Only CDR3 sequence similarity suggested viral specificity, without known HCMV serostatus.

The data were produced by immunoSEQ multiplex PCR, yet TCRdb's version contains in-frame clones alone and is incomplete. The data show about 340,000 clones, roughly 93% seen once. Sample time point: blood from clinic visit 5 months post-surgery; TSC patient then seizure free. Surgery cases with the highest brain T cell transcript signatures were chosen for sequencing. The CDR3 runs 14 residues. Germline lookup yields CDR1 LNHDA and CDR2 SQIVND (reference sequence). Trimming at V came to 7 bases and at J to 4 bases, leaving 6 bases not matched to a gene. The chain is built from TRBV19 and TRBJ2-7, with 11 bases lining up with TRBD2. The TCR sequence derives from a boy younger than two with tuberous sclerosis and intractable seizures. This material consisted of peripheral blood, taken 4 to 6 months after surgery. The CDR3 nucleotides read TGTGCCAGTATAGCGGGGGGGCTCTTATACGAGCAGTACTTC. It is translated as CASIAGGLLYEQYF.